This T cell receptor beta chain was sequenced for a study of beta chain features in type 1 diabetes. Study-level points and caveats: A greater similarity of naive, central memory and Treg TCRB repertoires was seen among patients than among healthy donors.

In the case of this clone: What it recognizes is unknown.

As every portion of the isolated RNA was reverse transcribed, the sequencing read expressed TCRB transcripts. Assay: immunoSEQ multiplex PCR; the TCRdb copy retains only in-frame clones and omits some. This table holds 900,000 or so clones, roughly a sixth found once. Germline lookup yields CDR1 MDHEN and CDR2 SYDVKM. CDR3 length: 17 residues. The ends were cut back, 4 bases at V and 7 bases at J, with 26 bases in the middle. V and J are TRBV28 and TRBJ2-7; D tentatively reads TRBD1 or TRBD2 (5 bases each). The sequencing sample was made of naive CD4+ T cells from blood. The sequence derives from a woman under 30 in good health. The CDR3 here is CASSSRSGTERFGEQYF. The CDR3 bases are TGTGCCAGCAGTTCCAGGTCCGGGACGGAACGTTTTGGAGAGCAGTACTTC. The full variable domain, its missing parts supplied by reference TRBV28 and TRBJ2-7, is DVKVTQSSRYLVKRTGEKVFLECVQDMDHENMFWYRQDPGLGLRLIYFSYDVKMKEKGDIPEGYSVSREKKERFSLILESASTNQTSMYLCASSSRSGTERFGEQYFGPGTRLTVT.